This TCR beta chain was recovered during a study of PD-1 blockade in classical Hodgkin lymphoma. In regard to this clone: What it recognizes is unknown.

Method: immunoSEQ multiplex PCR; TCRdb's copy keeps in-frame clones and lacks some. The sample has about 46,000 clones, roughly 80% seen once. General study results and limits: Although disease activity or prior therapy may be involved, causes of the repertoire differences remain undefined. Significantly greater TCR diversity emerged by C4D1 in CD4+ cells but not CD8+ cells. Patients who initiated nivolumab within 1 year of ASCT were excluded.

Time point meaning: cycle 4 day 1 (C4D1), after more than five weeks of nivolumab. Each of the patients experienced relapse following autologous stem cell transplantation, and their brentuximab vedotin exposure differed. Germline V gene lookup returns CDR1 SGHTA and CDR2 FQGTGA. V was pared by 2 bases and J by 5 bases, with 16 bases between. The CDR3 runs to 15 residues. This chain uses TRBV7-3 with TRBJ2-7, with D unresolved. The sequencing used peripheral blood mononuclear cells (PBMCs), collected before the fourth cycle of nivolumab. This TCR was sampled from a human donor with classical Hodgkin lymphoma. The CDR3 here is CASSLAAFLGNEQYF. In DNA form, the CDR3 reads TGTGCCAGCAGCTTAGCCGCCTTCCTGGGGAACGAGCAGTACTTC.